One and the same sample provided the 18 T cell receptor beta chains below, sequenced in a study of CD8 T cells in Susac syndrome. Random hexamers served to reverse transcribe roughly 0.5 to 1 ug RNA. MiXCR, applied by TCRdb to the immunoSEQ multiplex PCR reads, yields one record per CDR3 protein. This table has more than 150,000 distinct CDR3 sequences, 85% to 95% appearing once. Material for sequencing was CD4+ T cells from PBMCs. These receptor sequences come from a human donor with Susac syndrome.

The chain uses TRBV13 and TRBJ1-2; D not resolved. CDR1 PRHDT and CDR2 FYEKMQ come from the germline V gene (reference sequence). The V and J ends lost 5 bases and 4 bases respectively, with 17 bases between them. This CDR3 region has 15 residues. CDR3 DNA: TGTGCCAGCAGCAGGGCCCCGGTTGTGGGCTATGGCTACACCTTC. Translated: CASSRAPVVGYGYTF.

The chain links TRBV7-2 to TRBJ2-7; no clear D. The CDR3 runs to 14 residues. Between the trimmed V and J ends, which lost 3 bases and 0 bases, there was a span of 9 bases. Germline loops: CDR1 SGHTA, CDR2 FQGNSA. The CDR3 nucleotides read TGTGCCAGCAGCTTTGTGGGCAACTCCTACGAGCAGTACTTC. It encodes CASSFVGNSYEQYF.

The V call is TRBV18, the J call TRBJ1-1, with TRBD1 as a possible D gene (6 bases). Germline V CDR1 and CDR2: KGHSH, LQKENI. The germline V and J ends were trimmed by 3 bases and 5 bases, with 10 bases remaining between them. The CDR3 is made up of 13 amino acids. CDR3: CASSPNRETEAFF. CDR3 coding DNA: TGTGCCAGCTCACCTAACAGGGAAACTGAAGCTTTCTTT.

Details on this clonotype: One junction end disagrees with the germline gene, perhaps due to a read error. The chain joins TRBV20-1 to TRBJ2-2; 9 bases agree with TRBD1. This CDR3 contains 14 residues. The germline gives CDR1 DFQATT, CDR2 SNEGSKA (reference sequence). The CDR3: CSARDRGRSGELFF. In DNA form, the CDR3 reads TGCAGTGCGAGAGACAGGGGGAGGTCCGGGGAGCTGTTTTTT.

The V and J genes are TRBV5-1 and TRBJ1-3, with D unclear. CDR3 size: 16 residues. The V gene's germline CDR1 is SGHRS and CDR2 YFSETQ. V lost 1 base and J 4 bases, leaving 15 bases between the germline ends. The CDR3 here is CASSLQQVSSGNTIYF. The CDR3 DNA is TGCGCCAGCAGCTTGCAACAAGTGTCCTCCGGAAACACCATATATTTT.

The V call is TRBV15, the J call TRBJ2-2; 7 positions agree with TRBD1. The CDR3 length is 13 residues. The trim removed 3 bases at V and 6 bases at J, leaving 1 base unmatched. Germline lookup yields CDR1 LNHNV and CDR2 YYDKDF (reference sequence). The CDR3 loop reads CATSRRGPGELFF. The CDR3 DNA reads as TGTGCCACCAGCAGGAGGGGGCCCGGGGAGCTGTTTTTT.

This chain uses TRBV29-1 with TRBJ2-7; maybe TRBD2 (5 bases). Germline lookup yields CDR1 SQVTM and CDR2 ANQGSEA. V was pared by 6 bases and J by 2 bases, with 11 bases between. CDR3 length equals 12 residues. Written as DNA, the CDR3 is TGCAGCGTCAGCGGTACCCCCTACGAGCAGTACTTC. This sequence encodes CSVSGTPYEQYF.

V is TRBV20-1 and J is TRBJ1-2; no clear D gene. This CDR3 comprises 11 residues. Germline CDR1 DFQATT, CDR2 SNEGSKA (reference sequence). The V end was cut by 8 bases, the J end by 3 bases, with 10 bases between. DNA of the CDR3: TGCAGTTCATCGGACGACTATGGCTACACCTTC. Translated: CSSSDDYGYTF.

The chain carries TRBV11-2 and TRBJ2-3; 8 bases line up with TRBD2. V was clipped by 3 bases and J by 2 bases; unmatched bases: 4. The CDR3 loop spans 15 amino acids. Germline CDR1 and CDR2: SGHAT and FQNNGV. The CDR3 region has the DNA TGTGCCAGCAGCTTGGCGGGGGGCGTCACAGATACGCAGTATTTT. As protein: CASSLAGGVTDTQYF.

The gene calls are TRBV5-1 and TRBJ1-4; no definite D call. CDR3 length: 14 residues. CDR1 and CDR2 from the germline V gene are SGHRS and YFSETQ. V shed 2 bases and J shed 8 bases, with 13 bases lying between them. The CDR3 DNA reads as TGCGCCAGCAGCTTCTCAGAGGGATACGAAAAACTGTTTTTT. Protein: CASSFSEGYEKLFF.

The chain is built from TRBV7-3 and TRBJ2-3; 13 nucleotides match TRBD2. The germline CDR1 and CDR2 sequences are SGHTA and FQGTGA. The ends lost 5 bases at V and 6 bases at J; junction bases unmatched: 14. The CDR3 runs 18 residues. CDR3 DNA sequence: TGTGCCAGCAGCCCCCACACCCCCGGACTAGCGGGAGCGGATACGCAGTATTTT. This encodes CASSPHTPGLAGADTQYF.

This clonotype is a singleton in its sample. The V and J genes are TRBV29-1 and TRBJ2-2, with TRBD2 matching 7 bases. Germline V CDR1 and CDR2: SQVTM, ANQGSEA. The CDR3 is made up of 14 amino acids. The trim removed 0 bases at V and 6 bases at J, leaving 4 bases unmatched. The CDR3 nucleotides are TGCAGCGTTGAAGAAACGGGGGGACCCGGGGAGCTGTTTTTT. The encoded protein is CSVEETGGPGELFF.

The chain links TRBV7-9 to TRBJ2-5, with 9 bases aligning to TRBD1. This CDR3 spans 15 amino acids. Germline V lookup: CDR1 SEHNR, CDR2 FQNEAQ (reference sequence). Trimming at V came to 5 bases and at J to 2 bases, leaving 6 bases not matched to a gene. The CDR3 reads CASSRLGQGQETQYF. CDR3 coding DNA: TGTGCCAGCAGCCGCCTGGGACAGGGACAAGAGACCCAGTACTTC. Based on the CDR3 plus reference TRBV7-9 and TRBJ2-5, the full variable domain is DTGVSQNPRHKITKRGQNVTFRCDPISEHNRLYWYRQTLGQGPEFLTYFQNEAQLEKSRLLSDRFSAERPKGSFSTLEIQRTEQGDSAMYLCASSRLGQGQETQYFGPGTRLLVL.

The V call is TRBV7-9, the J call TRBJ2-2; 9 bases agree with TRBD1. The CDR3 consists of 16 residues. The junction had 10 bases not matched to a gene; V was cut back by 4 bases and J by 7 bases. Germline CDR1 is SEHNR and CDR2 is FQNEAQ (reference sequence). The CDR3 protein is CASSSYPGTGYGELFF. The DNA for the CDR3 is TGTGCCAGCAGCTCGTACCCCGGGACAGGGTACGGGGAGCTGTTTTTT.

This clonotype was picked up one time. CDR3 nucleotides: TGCAGCGTTGAAAGGGGGCTGAGTGGATTGAACACTGAAGCTTTCTTT. Amino acid sequence: CSVERGLSGLNTEAFF. The chain uses TRBV29-1 and TRBJ1-1; 7 nucleotides align to TRBD1. The CDR3 sequence is 16 residues long. V lost 2 bases, J lost 0 bases, and 9 bases stayed unmatched. Germline lookup yields CDR1 SQVTM and CDR2 ANQGSEA.

This sequence joins TRBV6-5 and TRBJ2-3; D is tentatively TRBD1 or TRBD2 (6 bases each). V was trimmed by 0 bases and J by 2 bases, leaving 9 bases between them. Germline V CDR1 and CDR2: MNHEY, SVGAGI. This CDR3 is 15 amino acids long. This CDR3 is CASSYSRGLTDTQYF. CDR3 DNA: TGTGCCAGCAGTTACTCCCGGGGGCTCACAGATACGCAGTATTTT.

The sample holds one count of this clonotype. This chain joins TRBV29-1 and TRBJ2-1; 11 bases agree with TRBD2. Germline V CDR1 and CDR2: SQVTM, ANQGSEA. Germline trimming cut 5 bases from V and 4 bases from J; bases unmatched to any gene: 4. The CDR3 has 14 amino acids. CDR3 region: CSVRGTSGYNEQFF. As DNA, the CDR3 is TGCAGCGTTCGCGGGACTAGCGGATACAATGAGCAGTTCTTC.

V gene TRBV4-3 combines with J gene TRBJ2-3; D call uncertain. V was trimmed by 1 base and J by 3 bases, leaving 5 bases between them. Germline V gene data show CDR1 as LGHNA and CDR2 as YSLEER. This CDR3 is built from 13 residues. CDR3 amino acids: CASSQVGTDTQYF. The CDR3 nucleotides are TGCGCCAGCAGCCAAGTGGGGACAGATACGCAGTATTTT.